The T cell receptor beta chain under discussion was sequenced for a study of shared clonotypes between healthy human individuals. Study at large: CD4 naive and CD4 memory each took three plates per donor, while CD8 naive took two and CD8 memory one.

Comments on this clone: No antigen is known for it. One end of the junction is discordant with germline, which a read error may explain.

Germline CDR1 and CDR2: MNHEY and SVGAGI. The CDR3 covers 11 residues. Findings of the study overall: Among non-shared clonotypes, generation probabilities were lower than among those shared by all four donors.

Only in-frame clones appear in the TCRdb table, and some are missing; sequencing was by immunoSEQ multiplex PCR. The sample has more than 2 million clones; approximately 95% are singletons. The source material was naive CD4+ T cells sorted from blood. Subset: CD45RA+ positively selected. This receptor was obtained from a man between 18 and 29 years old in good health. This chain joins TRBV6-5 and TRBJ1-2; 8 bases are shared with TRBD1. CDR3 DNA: TGTGCCAGCAGTGAGATGGGGACAGGACACTTC. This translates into CASSEMGTGHF.